The rows below give T cell receptor beta chains drawn from one sample of a study of blood T cell repertoires in COVID-19. Sequencing used immunoSEQ multiplex PCR; TCRdb keeps in-frame clones, though not all of them. The profile shows some 130,000 clones, around 88% of them singletons. Material: peripheral blood. The receptors were sampled from a man aged 50 or older with acute or convalescent COVID-19. CDR3s leave out the opening cysteine and the closing phenylalanine or tryptophan.

>TRBJ1-4|TRBV4-1
ASSQLAGVGEKLF
>TRBJ1-2|TRBV18
ASSPRLGETYYGYT
>TRBJ1-2|TRBV5-4
ASSPAMGRNYGYT
>TRBJ1-5|TRBV7-8
ASSPLGDRVNQPQH
>TRBJ2-1|TRBV24-1
ATSGGAQHNEQF
>TRBJ1-6|TRBV27
ASRRQGLVDSPLH
>TRBJ1-2|TRBV3-1/TRBV3-2
ASSQSPGGYT
>TRBJ2-7|TRBV2
ASSPPERGFPYEQY
>TRBJ1-1|TRBV4-1
ASSQTGLSEAF
>TRBJ1-1|TRBV5-1
ASSLAGQGKGAF
>TRBJ2-3|TRBV7-9
ASTPSGGADTQY
>TRBJ2-4|TRBV6-5
ASSSGQGNIQY
>TRBJ1-6|TRBV30
ASEAGTSSPLH
>TRBJ1-2|TRBV7-9
ASSLAFGETYGYT
>TRBJ1-5|TRBV19
ASSIVLRVTQPQH
>TRBJ1-1|TRBV20-1
SASWRGGARQAF
>TRBJ2-2|TRBV2
ASSEVTLRAGELF
>TRBJ2-5|TRBV2
ASSGGRLAGVVWQETQY
>TRBJ2-7|TRBV10-3
AISDPRTGQGNEQY
>TRBJ2-7|TRBV5-4
ASSPPRAATYEQY
>TRBJ1-5|TRBV15
ATSRDQGQMQPQH
>TRBJ1-1|TRBV11-1
ASSPQGMNTEAF
>TRBJ1-1|TRBV5-1
ASSSSVIPEAF
>TRBJ2-1|TRBV3-1/TRBV3-2
ASSLLAGNEQF
>TRBJ2-1|TRBV21-1
ASSTPRRYRDRDYNEQF
>TRBJ1-1|TRBV9
ASSVGEERTEAF
>TRBJ1-1|TRBV27
ASSRRDRVLTEAF
>TRBJ1-2|TRBV12-2
ASRLTRGEGYVYGYT
>TRBJ2-6|TRBV5-1
ASGASGANVLT
>TRBJ1-1|TRBV5-1
ASSFIQGALAISGEAF
>TRBJ1-5|TRBV28
ASSFPSGQGNQPQH
>TRBJ1-6|TRBV7-2
ASSLALAGETLH
>TRBJ1-1|TRBV7-9
ASSRHLMNTEAF
>TRBJ2-5|TRBV9
ASSVTGGGETQY
>TRBJ2-1|TRBV12-3/TRBV12-4
ASSGSYNEQF
>TRBJ2-7|TRBV4-1
ASSPLMTGYEQY
>TRBJ2-5|TRBV28
ASSLGAAQETQY
>TRBJ2-5|TRBV19
ASSILGGPESTQY
>TRBJ2-1|TRBV27
ASSFYLYSGNNEQF
>TRBJ1-2|TRBV2
ASRAGWTGGGYT
>TRBJ1-1|TRBV5-4
ASSLGHTNTEAF
>TRBJ2-7|TRBV3-1/TRBV3-2
ASSQEVRPYEQY
>TRBJ2-1|TRBV3-1/TRBV3-2
ASSQGRRAEQF
>TRBJ2-7|TRBV28
ASSFTGTSNEQY
>TRBJ2-2|TRBV14
ASSRLEGVSGELF
>TRBJ1-2|TRBV5-6
ASSLGQGRHGYT
>TRBJ1-5|TRBV2
ASRVGGGVFGNQPQH
>TRBJ2-7|TRBV7-2
ASSPMGLAGGLSEQY
>TRBJ1-2|TRBV18
ASSPRTDSLANYGYT
>TRBJ2-6|TRBV19
ASSMTRGGVLT
>TRBJ1-5|TRBV5-5
ASSPPGQPQH
>TRBJ1-2|TRBV25-1
AKRIGRLEKDGYT
>TRBJ2-3|TRBV5-6
ASSDWTVTDTQY
>TRBJ1-3|TRBV6-2/TRBV6-3
ASSSARNTIY
>TRBJ1-3|TRBV29-1
SASGVSGNTIY
>TRBJ1-5|TRBV3-1/TRBV3-2
ASSQDRVRNQPQH
>TRBJ1-3|TRBV3-1/TRBV3-2
ASSHGGQHNGNTIY